Each of the 18 T cell receptor beta chains below was sequenced from the same sample in a study of response to subunit inactivated influenza vaccine. TCRdb used MiXCR to reprocess the RT-PCR reads, holding one entry per CDR3 protein. Of some 600,000 distinct CDR3 sequences detected, about 15% appear once; the ten largest clones hold less than 9%. The sequencing used PBMCs from blood, collected about 14 days before vaccination. The receptors derive from a man in his forties or fifties who received an inactivated influenza vaccine.

This clonotype was counted between two and nine times. V gene TRBV5-1 combines with J gene TRBJ1-2; maybe TRBD1 (5 bases). The V end lost 5 bases, the J end lost 5 bases, and 13 bases lay between the germline ends. Germline V CDR1 and CDR2: SGHRS, YFSETQ. The CDR3 covers 13 residues. The CDR3 sequence is CASSPQENYGYTF. The DNA of the CDR3 is TGCGCCAGCAGTCCACAGGAGAATTATGGCTACACCTTC.

The V gene is TRBV7-3, the J gene TRBJ2-5, with D possibly called TRBD1 or TRBD2 (5 bases each). Germline V gene data show CDR1 as SGHTA and CDR2 as FQGTGA. The CDR3 loop spans 14 amino acids. With 4 bases removed from V and 1 base from J, the gap between germline ends came to 10 bases. CDR3 sequence: CASSSNGAQETQYF. The CDR3 bases are TGTGCCAGCAGCTCCAACGGGGCCCAAGAGACCCAGTACTTC.

This clonotype was found a few times. This chain connects TRBV12-5 to TRBJ2-3; 10 bases align to TRBD2. Looked up from germline, CDR1 is LGHNT and CDR2 is FRNRAP. This CDR3 comprises 16 residues. Losses at the gene ends were 2 bases for V and 3 bases for J; bases not matched to a gene: 5. The CDR3 nucleotides read TGTGCTAGTGGTTTGTCCCGGACTAGCGGTACAGATACGCAGTATTTT. Protein sequence: CASGLSRTSGTDTQYF.

In this sample, this clonotype turned up once. The chain couples TRBV20-1 to TRBJ2-3, with 12 bases lining up with TRBD2. V dropped 1 base and J dropped 2; count of bases not matched to a gene: 10. CDR1 DFQATT and CDR2 SNEGSKA come from the germline V gene (reference sequence). There are 18 residues in the CDR3. The CDR3 bases are TGCAGTGCTAGAGCCTTTTCGAGACTAGCGGGAGACACAGATACGCAGTATTTT. Translation: CSARAFSRLAGDTDTQYF.

This clonotype was recorded many times. This chain connects TRBV12-3 or TRBV12-4 to TRBJ2-2, with TRBD2 matching over 7 bases. The CDR3 consists of 15 residues. J gave up 2 bases and V 6 bases, and 6 bases lay outside the gene matches. This CDR3 reads CASSRSGTNTGELFF. The CDR3 bases are TGTGCCAGCAGCCGGAGCGGGACTAACACCGGGGAGCTGTTTTTT.

The chain employs TRBV7-6 and TRBJ2-1, with unresolved D. Looked up from germline, CDR1 is SGHVS and CDR2 is FNYEAQ. The ends were cut back, 5 bases at V and 3 bases at J, with 11 bases in the middle. The CDR3 runs to 14 residues. The CDR3 region is CASSAYGSYNEQFF. CDR3 DNA: TGTGCCAGCAGCGCATATGGTAGCTACAATGAGCAGTTCTTC.

This clonotype showed up just a few times. This chain connects TRBV10-3 to TRBJ2-1; the match to TRBD2 covers 9 bases. Germline V gene data show CDR1 as ENHRY and CDR2 as SYGVKD. V was pared by 2 bases and J by 8 bases, with 25 bases of the junction left unmatched. The CDR3 runs to 21 residues. CDR3 DNA sequence: TGTGCCATCAGTGAGCCCCGACAGACTGGGCCTTGGCGGGAGGGAAGCGATGAGCAGTTCTTC. Encoded protein: CAISEPRQTGPWREGSDEQFF.

Only a few counts were recorded for this clonotype. The rearrangement joins TRBV7-9 to TRBJ1-3, with D unclear. Germline V CDR1 and CDR2: SEHNR, FQNEAQ (reference sequence). V lost 7 bases and J lost 0, with 7 bases in between. The CDR3 runs 13 residues. The CDR3: CASTLSSGNTIYF. DNA for the CDR3: TGTGCCAGCACCCTGAGCTCTGGAAACACCATATATTTT.

This clonotype was counted ten times or more. The chain recombines TRBV28 with TRBJ2-3; TRBD2 agrees at 13 bases. CDR3 size: 17 residues. Unmatched junction bases numbered 9, after V lost 4 bases and J lost 5 bases. Germline V gene sequence: CDR1 MDHEN, CDR2 SYDVKM. The CDR3 spells CASSSPGLAGLEDTQYF. The DNA of the CDR3 is TGTGCCAGCAGTTCCCCGGGACTAGCGGGATTAGAAGATACGCAGTATTTT. The whole variable domain, filled in from reference TRBV28 and TRBJ2-3, reads DVKVTQSSRYLVKRTGEKVFLECVQDMDHENMFWYRQDPGLGLRLIYFSYDVKMKEKGDIPEGYSVSREKKERFSLILESASTNQTSMYLCASSSPGLAGLEDTQYFGPGTRLTVL.

This chain connects TRBV12-3 or TRBV12-4 to TRBJ2-7; TRBD1 or TRBD2 may be the D gene (5 bases each). Trimming took off 3 bases at V and 2 bases at J, with 14 bases between the two ends. The CDR3 has 15 amino acids. The CDR3 spells CASSFGGGPPYEQYF. The CDR3 nucleotides are TGTGCCAGCAGTTTCGGTGGGGGACCCCCCTACGAGCAGTACTTC.

This chain joins TRBV4-2 and TRBJ2-2, with D perhaps matching TRBD2 (6 bases). The V and J ends lost 0 bases and 6 bases respectively, with 8 bases between them. Germline V gene data show CDR1 as LGHNA and CDR2 as YNFKEQ. CDR3 size: 14 residues. The CDR3 bases are TGTGCCAGCAGCCAAGAGAGGAGGGCCGGGGAGCTGTTTTTT. Its protein is CASSQERRAGELFF.

This clonotype has just a few counts. This chain links TRBV12-3 or TRBV12-4 with TRBJ1-1; 7 bases fit TRBD1. The CDR3 extends over 14 amino acids. V trimming: 6 bases; J trimming: 6 bases; junction bases outside the gene matches: 10. In DNA form, the CDR3 reads TGTGCCAGCAGCGTACAGGGGTTCAGGTCTGAAGCTTTCTTT. Protein sequence: CASSVQGFRSEAFF.

The table lists this clonotype with a few counts. The chain employs TRBV6-5 and TRBJ2-7; D is uncertain. V gave up 7 bases and J gave up 3 bases, with 13 bases separating them. Germline-derived CDR1 and CDR2 are MNHEY and SVGAGI. This CDR3 is 13 amino acids long. For the CDR3, the DNA is TGTGCCAGCATGGTACTATCTCGCTACGAGCAGTACTTC. Its translation is CASMVLSRYEQYF.

The J gene is TRBJ2-1, the V gene TRBV29-1; TRBD2 agrees at 14 bases. V lost 6 bases, J lost 4 bases, and 8 bases stayed unmatched. The CDR3 is 16 residues long. The germline V gene has CDR1 SQVTM and CDR2 ANQGSEA. The CDR3 reads CSVVGLAGGAYNEQFF. DNA of the CDR3: TGCAGCGTCGTCGGACTAGCGGGGGGCGCATACAATGAGCAGTTCTTC.

In this sample, this clonotype turned up a few times. This chain joins TRBV7-2 and TRBJ1-2; 9 bases agree with TRBD1. The ends lost 0 bases at V and 7 bases at J; junction bases unmatched: 9. The CDR3 runs to 16 residues. Looked up from germline, CDR1 is SGHTA and CDR2 is FQGNSA. CDR3 in DNA: TGTGCCAGCAGCTTAGCCGTCAAATGGACAGGGGTTGGCTACACCTTC. It codes for CASSLAVKWTGVGYTF.

This clonotype was observed a handful of times. This chain joins TRBV28 and TRBJ2-7, with 9 bases lining up with TRBD1. In germline, CDR1 is MDHEN, CDR2 SYDVKM. The CDR3 runs to 14 residues. The V gene end was trimmed by 0 bases and the J gene end by 7 bases; junction bases not matched to a gene: 4. CDR3 amino acids: CASSLWDRGREQYF. The CDR3 nucleotides are TGTGCCAGCAGTTTATGGGACAGGGGTAGGGAGCAGTACTTC.

The J gene is TRBJ2-7, the V gene TRBV5-1, with TRBD2 as a possible D gene (5 bases). The CDR3 spans 17 residues. Germline lookup yields CDR1 SGHRS and CDR2 YFSETQ. V lost 4 bases and J 2 bases, leaving 22 bases between the germline ends. CDR3 protein: CASSLAFDGKATYEQYF. The DNA of the CDR3 is TGCGCCAGCAGCCTAGCTTTTGACGGGAAGGCCACCTACGAGCAGTACTTC.

V is TRBV5-1 and J is TRBJ2-5; D is possibly TRBD1 (6 bases). V was pared by 4 bases and J by 0 bases, with 13 bases between. This CDR3 region has 15 residues. From germline, CDR1 is SGHRS and CDR2 YFSETQ. The CDR3 DNA is TGCGCCAGCAGCATGCGAGGACAGTACCAAGAGACCCAGTACTTC. It is translated as CASSMRGQYQETQYF. The full variable domain, in which reference TRBV5-1 and TRBJ2-5 provide the parts outside the CDR3, is KAGVTQTPRYLIKTRGQQVTLSCSPISGHRSVSWYQQTPGQGLQFLFEYFSETQRNKGNFPGRFSGRQFSNSRSEMNVSTLELGDSALYLCASSMRGQYQETQYFGPGTRLLVL.